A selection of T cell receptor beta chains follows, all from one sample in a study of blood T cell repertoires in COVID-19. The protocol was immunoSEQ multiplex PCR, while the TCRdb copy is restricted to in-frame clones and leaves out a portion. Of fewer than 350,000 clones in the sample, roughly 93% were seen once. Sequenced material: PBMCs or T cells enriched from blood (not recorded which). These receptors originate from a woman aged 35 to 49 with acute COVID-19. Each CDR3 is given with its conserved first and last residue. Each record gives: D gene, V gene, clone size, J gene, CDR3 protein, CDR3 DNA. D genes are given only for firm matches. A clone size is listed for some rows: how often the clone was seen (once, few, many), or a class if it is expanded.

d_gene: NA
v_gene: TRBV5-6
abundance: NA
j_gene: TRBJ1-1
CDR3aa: CASSFWEAGAVWGNTEAFF
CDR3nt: TGTGCCAGCAGCTTTTGGGAGGCGGGGGCCGTCTGGGGGAACACTGAAGCTTTCTTT

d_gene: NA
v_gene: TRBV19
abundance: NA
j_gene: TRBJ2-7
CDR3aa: CASSIGGEDEQYF
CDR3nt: TGTGCCAGTAGTATTGGTGGGGAGGACGAGCAGTACTTC

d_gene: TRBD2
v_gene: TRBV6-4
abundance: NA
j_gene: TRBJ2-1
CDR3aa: CASSDSMGRPRLAGVTNEQFF
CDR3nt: TGTGCCAGCAGTGACTCGATGGGACGACCACGGCTAGCGGGAGTCACCAATGAGCAGTTCTTC

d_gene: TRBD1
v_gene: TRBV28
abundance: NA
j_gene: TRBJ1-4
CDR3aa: CASSLIGQGSTNEKLFF
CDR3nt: TGTGCCAGCAGTTTAATAGGACAGGGGTCAACTAATGAAAAACTGTTTTTT

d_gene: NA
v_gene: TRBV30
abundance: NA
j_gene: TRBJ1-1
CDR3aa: CAWSVSGSTEAFF
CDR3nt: TGTGCCTGGAGTGTATCTGGGAGCACTGAAGCTTTCTTT

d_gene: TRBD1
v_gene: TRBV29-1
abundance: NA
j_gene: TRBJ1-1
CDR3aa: CSVGTGRGNTEAFF
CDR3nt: TGCAGCGTCGGGACAGGGCGGGGTAACACTGAAGCTTTCTTT

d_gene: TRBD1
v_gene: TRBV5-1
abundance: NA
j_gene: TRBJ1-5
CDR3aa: CASSLQTGGQPQHF
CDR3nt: TGCGCCAGCAGCTTGCAAACAGGGGGTCAGCCCCAGCATTTT

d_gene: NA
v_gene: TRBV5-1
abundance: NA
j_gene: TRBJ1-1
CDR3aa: CASSLNTGVTEAFF
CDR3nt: TGCGCCAGCAGCTTAAATACGGGAGTCACTGAAGCTTTCTTT

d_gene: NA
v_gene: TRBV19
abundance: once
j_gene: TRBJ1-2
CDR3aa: CASSKARVIGYTF
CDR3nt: TGTGCCAGTAGTAAGGCCAGGGTAATCGGCTACACCTTC

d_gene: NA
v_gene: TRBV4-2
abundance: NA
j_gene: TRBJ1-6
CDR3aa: CASSQGEGPNSPLHF
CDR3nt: TGTGCCAGCAGCCAAGGGGAGGGGCCAAATTCACCCCTCCACTTT

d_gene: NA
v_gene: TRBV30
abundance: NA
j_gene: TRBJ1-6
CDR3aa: CAWGAGFPLGSPLHF
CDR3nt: TGTGCCTGGGGAGCAGGGTTCCCCCTTGGGTCACCCCTCCACTTT

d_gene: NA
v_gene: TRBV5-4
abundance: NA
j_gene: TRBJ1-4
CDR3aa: CASRLNSEGEKLFF
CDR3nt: TGTGCCAGCAGACTAAACTCCGAGGGTGAAAAACTGTTTTTT

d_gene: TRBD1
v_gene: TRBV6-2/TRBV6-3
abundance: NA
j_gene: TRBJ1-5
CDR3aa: CASSPGQQGNQPQHF
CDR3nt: TGTGCCAGCAGCCCCGGCCAACAGGGGAATCAGCCCCAGCATTTT

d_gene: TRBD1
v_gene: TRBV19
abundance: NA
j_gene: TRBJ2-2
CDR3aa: CASTTTGATGELFF
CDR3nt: TGTGCCAGTACCACGACAGGGGCCACCGGGGAGCTGTTTTTT

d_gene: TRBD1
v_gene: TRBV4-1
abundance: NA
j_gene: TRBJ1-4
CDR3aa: CASSQAPTGGNEKLFF
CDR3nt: TGCGCCAGCAGCCAAGCACCGACAGGGGGTAATGAAAAACTGTTTTTT

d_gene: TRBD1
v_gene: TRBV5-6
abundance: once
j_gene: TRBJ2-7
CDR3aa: CASSTTGGVYEQYF
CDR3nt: TGTGCCAGCAGCACGACAGGGGGGGTCTACGAGCAGTACTTC

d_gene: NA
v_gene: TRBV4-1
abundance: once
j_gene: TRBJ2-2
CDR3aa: CASSRAISTGELFF
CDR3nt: TGCGCCAGCAGCCGGGCAATCTCCACCGGGGAGCTGTTTTTT

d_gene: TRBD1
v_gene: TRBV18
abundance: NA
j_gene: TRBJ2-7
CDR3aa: CASSPPGHRGYEQYF
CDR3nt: TGTGCCAGCTCACCCCCGGGCCACAGGGGCTACGAGCAGTACTTC

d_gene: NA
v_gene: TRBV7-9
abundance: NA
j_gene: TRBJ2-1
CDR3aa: CASSLGVNEQFF
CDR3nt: TGTGCCAGCAGCTTAGGAGTAAATGAGCAGTTCTTC

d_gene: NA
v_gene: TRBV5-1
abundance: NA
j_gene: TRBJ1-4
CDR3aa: CASSYFGPGSTNEKLFF
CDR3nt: TGCGCCAGCAGCTACTTTGGCCCGGGGTCCACTAATGAAAAACTGTTTTTT

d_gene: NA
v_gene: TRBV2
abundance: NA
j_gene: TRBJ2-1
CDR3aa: CASSDPGTYNEQFF
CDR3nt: TGTGCCAGCAGTGACCCGGGAACGTACAATGAGCAGTTCTTC

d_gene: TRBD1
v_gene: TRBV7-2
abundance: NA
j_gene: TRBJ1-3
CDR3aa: CASSSGGTAGTIYF
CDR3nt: TGTGCCAGCAGCTCGGGCGGGACAGCAGGCACCATATATTTT

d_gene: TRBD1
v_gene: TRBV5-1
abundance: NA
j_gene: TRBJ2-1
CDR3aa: CASIPGAGGVVSEQFF
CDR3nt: TGCGCCAGCATCCCGGGGGCAGGGGGCGTCGTTTCTGAGCAGTTCTTC

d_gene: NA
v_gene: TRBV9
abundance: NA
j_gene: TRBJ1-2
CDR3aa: CASSVTGSYGYTF
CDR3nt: TGTGCCAGCAGCGTCACCGGGTCCTATGGCTACACCTTC

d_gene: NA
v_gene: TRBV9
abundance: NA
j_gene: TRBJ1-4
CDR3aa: CASSVGVTTNEKLFF
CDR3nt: TGTGCCAGCAGCGTAGGTGTCACTACAAATGAAAAACTGTTTTTT

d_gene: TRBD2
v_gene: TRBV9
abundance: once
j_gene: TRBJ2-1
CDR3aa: CASSVLAGVNNEQFF
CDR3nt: TGTGCCAGCAGCGTACTAGCGGGCGTTAACAATGAGCAGTTCTTC

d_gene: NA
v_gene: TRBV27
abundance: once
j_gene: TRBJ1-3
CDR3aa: CASSPRGSGNTIYF
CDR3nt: TGTGCCAGCAGCCCCCGGGGGAGTGGAAACACCATATATTTT

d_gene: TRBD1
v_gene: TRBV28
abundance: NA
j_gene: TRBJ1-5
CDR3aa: CASSRTGQRMSNQPQHF
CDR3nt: TGTGCCAGCAGCCGGACAGGGCAGCGGATGAGCAATCAGCCCCAGCATTTT

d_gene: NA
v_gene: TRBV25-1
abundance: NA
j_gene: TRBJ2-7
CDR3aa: CASSGRDPALGEQYF
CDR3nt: TGTGCCAGCAGTGGGAGGGATCCTGCGCTGGGGGAGCAGTACTTC

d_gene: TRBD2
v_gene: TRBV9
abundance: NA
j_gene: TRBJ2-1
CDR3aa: CASSHPSGLAGGPGIF
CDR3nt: TGTGCCAGCAGCCATCCTTCGGGGCTAGCGGGAGGGCCAGGGATCTTC

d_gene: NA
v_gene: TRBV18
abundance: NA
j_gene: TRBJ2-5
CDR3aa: CASSREVQETQYF
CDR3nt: TGTGCCAGCTCACGGGAGGTCCAAGAGACCCAGTACTTC

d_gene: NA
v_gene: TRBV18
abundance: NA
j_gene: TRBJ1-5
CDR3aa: CASSPGRGTQPQHF
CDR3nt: TGTGCCAGCTCACCAGGGAGGGGAACTCAGCCCCAGCATTTT

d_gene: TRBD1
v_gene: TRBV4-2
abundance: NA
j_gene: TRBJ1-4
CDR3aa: CASSQDRGTANEKLFF
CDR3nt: TGTGCCAGCAGCCAAGATAGGGGGACAGCGAATGAAAAACTGTTTTTT

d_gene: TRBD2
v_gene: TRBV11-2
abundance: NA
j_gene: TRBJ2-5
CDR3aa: CASSSWTSGIGETQYF
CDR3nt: TGTGCCAGCAGCTCTTGGACTAGCGGGATTGGGGAGACCCAGTACTTC

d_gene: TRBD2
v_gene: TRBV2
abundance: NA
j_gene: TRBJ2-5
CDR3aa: CASSVLAGGLGTQYF
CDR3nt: TGTGCCAGCAGTGTACTAGCGGGAGGGCTAGGGACCCAGTACTTC

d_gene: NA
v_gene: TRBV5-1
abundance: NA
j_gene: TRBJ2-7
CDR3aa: CASSATPTYEQYF
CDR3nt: TGCGCCAGCAGCGCGACTCCCACCTACGAGCAGTACTTC

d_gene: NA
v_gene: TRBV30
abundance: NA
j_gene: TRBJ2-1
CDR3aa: CAWSPTYNEQFF
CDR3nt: TGTGCCTGGAGTCCTACCTACAATGAGCAGTTCTTC

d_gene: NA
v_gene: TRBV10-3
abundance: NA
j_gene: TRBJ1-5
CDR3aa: CAISAHGSHSNQPQHF
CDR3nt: TGTGCCATCAGTGCCCACGGGTCACATAGCAATCAGCCCCAGCATTTT

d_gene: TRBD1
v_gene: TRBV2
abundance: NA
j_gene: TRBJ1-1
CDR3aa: CASTRDRQGMNTEAFF
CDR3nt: TGTGCCAGCACACGAGATCGACAGGGGATGAACACTGAAGCTTTCTTT

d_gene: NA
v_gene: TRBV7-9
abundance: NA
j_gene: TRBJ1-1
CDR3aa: CASSPPGHRSEAFF
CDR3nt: TGTGCCAGCAGCCCGCCGGGACACAGGTCTGAAGCTTTCTTT

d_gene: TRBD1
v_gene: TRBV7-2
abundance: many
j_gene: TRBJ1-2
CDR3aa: CASSRDRNYGYTF
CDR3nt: TGTGCCAGCAGCAGGGACAGGAACTATGGCTACACCTTC

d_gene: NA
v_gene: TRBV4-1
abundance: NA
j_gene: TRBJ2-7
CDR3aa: CASSQTVAANEQYF
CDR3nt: TGCGCCAGCAGCCAAACTGTGGCAGCGAACGAGCAGTACTTC

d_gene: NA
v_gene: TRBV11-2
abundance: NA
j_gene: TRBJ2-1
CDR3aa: CASSLNRGGSSYNEQFF
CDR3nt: TGTGCCAGCAGCTTAAATAGGGGGGGGAGCTCCTACAATGAGCAGTTCTTC

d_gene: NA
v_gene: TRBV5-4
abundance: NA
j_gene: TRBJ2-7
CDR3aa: CASSVGLSENEQYF
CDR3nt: TGTGCCAGCAGCGTAGGACTGAGCGAAAACGAGCAGTACTTC

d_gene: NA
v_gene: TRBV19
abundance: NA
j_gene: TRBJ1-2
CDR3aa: CASSITTPYGYTF
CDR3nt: TGTGCCAGTAGTATAACGACACCTTATGGCTACACCTTC

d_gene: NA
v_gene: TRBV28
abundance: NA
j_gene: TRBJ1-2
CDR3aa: CASTSRTAAGYTF
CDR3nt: TGTGCCAGCACTTCCAGGACAGCGGCTGGCTACACCTTC

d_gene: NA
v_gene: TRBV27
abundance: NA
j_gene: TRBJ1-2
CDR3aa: CASRNTGTRYGYTF
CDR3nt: TGTGCCAGCAGAAATACCGGGACAAGATATGGCTACACCTTC

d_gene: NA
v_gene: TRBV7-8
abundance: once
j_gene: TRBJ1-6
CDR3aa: CASSLSQGSKDSPLHF
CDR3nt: TGTGCCAGCAGCTTGTCTCAGGGGTCTAAGGATTCACCCCTCCACTTT

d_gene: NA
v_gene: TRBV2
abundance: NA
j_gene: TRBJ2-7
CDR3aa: CASKSGPYEQYF
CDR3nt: TGTGCCAGCAAGAGCGGGCCCTACGAGCAGTACTTC